This TCR beta chain was identified in a study of T cells in localized non-small cell lung cancer (dated by TCRdb to about 2020). In terms of the full investigation: Comparing tumors with uninvolved tumor-adjacent lungs, the study looked at the T cell repertoires of 236 patients with early-stage NSCLC. All 240 or so NSCLC patients in the cohort were treatment-naive and had localized lung tumors that were resected. Of the NSCLC patients, fewer than 150 were male and around 99 were female, and the mean age was approximately 66 years. Broad study findings and their caveats: A median of 57 of the top 100 tumor clones were detected in paired uninvolved adjacent lung, and some 29 of these tumor clones were also found among the top 100 clones of the paired uninvolved adjacent lung. The highest T cell clonality was observed in uninvolved tumor-adjacent lung, where clonality exceeded that of tumor, suggesting that antigenic responses were more focused in uninvolved tumor-adjacent lung. Because the study design was exploratory, TCR variables were selected using unadjusted p-values without false-discovery rate correction. Because multi-region sequencing of the tumors was not done, intratumor heterogeneity could not be ruled out. Higher blood T cell density associated with longer overall survival, while higher adjacent-lung clonality associated with shorter survival.

TCR beta CDR3 regions were sequenced from DNA using the immunoSEQ Assay. As for the original processing: To compute T cell density, TCR beta template counts were normalized to usable DNA, which was estimated by amplifying housekeeping genes. Using the preseqR package, richness was estimated by extrapolating to 120,000 templates for tissue samples and 400,000 templates for PBMC samples. Clonality was defined by subtracting Pielou's evenness from one. Tissue-enriched TCRs were identified through differential abundance testing performed on productive amino-acid clonotypes, with a minimum total count of 5 and an alpha of 0.1. The Jaccard Index and the Morisita Overlap Index were used to measure repertoire overlap between compartments. GLIPH clustered TCR beta CDR3s with public tetramer-defined viral CDR3s; viral motifs required at least three viral sequences plus V-gene enrichment. TCRdb obtained this table from immuneACCESS and retained in-frame rearrangements with V and J assigned. These tables miss some clones; where compared with another copy, unresolved V genes account for less than half of the shortfall, and the remainder is unexplained. V and J calls and clone size are copied from that table; D and trimming were computed from the DNA. This sample has under 40,000 clones in its table, and about nine tenths of those were observed once. The top ten constitute less than 20% of the sample.

According to the germline V gene (reference sequence), CDR1 reads LNHDA and CDR2 reads SQIVND. V is shortened by 6 bases, J by 0 bases, and the region joining them spans 12 bases. Inclusive of the bounding cysteine and phenylalanine, the CDR3 is 15 residues long. Kept here is only the CDR3 DNA, which spans 45 bases and is read in frame from base 1. At diagnosis, peripheral blood, uninvolved tumor-adjacent lung and tumor were collected and were preserved as a mix of fresh-frozen and FFPE material. For TCR repertoire profiling, blood samples were analyzed in the form of peripheral blood mononuclear cells. To note about this clone: Its antigen target is currently unknown. No quality values exist for individual bases; no much larger clone is one base distant.

This TCR came from a man between 40 and 75 years old with stage III lung adenocarcinoma. Material: peripheral blood mononuclear cells, obtained before any cancer treatment. The rearrangement combines TRBV19 with TRBJ2-1, with no confidently assigned D gene. The CDR3 has the sequence CASSAYLSSYNEQFF. The DNA sequence reads TGTGCCAGTAGCGCCTACTTAAGCTCCTACAATGAGCAGTTCTTC.